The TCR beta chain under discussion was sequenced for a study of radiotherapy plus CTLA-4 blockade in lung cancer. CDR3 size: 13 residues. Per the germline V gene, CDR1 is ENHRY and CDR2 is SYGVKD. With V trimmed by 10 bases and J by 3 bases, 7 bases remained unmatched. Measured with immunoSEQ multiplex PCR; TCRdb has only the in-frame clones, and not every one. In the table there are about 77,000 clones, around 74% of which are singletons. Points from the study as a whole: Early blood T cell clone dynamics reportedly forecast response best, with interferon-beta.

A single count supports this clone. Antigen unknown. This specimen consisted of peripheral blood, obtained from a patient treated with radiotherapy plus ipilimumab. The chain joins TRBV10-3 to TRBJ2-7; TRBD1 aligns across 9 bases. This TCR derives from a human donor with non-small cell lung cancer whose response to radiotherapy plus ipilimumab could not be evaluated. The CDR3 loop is CATVPGQGYEQYF. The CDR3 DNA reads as TGTGCCACCGTCCCGGGACAGGGCTACGAGCAGTACTTC.